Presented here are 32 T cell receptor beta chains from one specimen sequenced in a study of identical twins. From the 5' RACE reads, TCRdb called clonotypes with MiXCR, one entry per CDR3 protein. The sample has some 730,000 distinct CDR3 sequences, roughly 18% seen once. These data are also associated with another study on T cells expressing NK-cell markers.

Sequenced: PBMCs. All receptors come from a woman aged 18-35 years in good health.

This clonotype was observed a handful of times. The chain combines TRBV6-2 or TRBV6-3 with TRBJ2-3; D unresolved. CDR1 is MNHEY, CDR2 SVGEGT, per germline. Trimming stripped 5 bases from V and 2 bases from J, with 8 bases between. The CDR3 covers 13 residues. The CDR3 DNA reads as TGTGCCAGCAGTACGAGTTTCACAGATACGCAGTATTTT. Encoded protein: CASSTSFTDTQYF.

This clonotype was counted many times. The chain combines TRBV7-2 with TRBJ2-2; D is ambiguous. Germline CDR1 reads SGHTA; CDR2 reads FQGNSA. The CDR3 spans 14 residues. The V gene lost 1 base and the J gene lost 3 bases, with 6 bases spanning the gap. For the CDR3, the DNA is TGTGCCAGCAGCTTAGTACACGACACCGGGGAGCTGTTTTTT. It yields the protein CASSLVHDTGELFF.

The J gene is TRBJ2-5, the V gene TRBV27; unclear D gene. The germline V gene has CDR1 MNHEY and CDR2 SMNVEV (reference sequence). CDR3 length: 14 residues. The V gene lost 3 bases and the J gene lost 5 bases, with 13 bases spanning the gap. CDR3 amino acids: CASSLVVGKETQYF. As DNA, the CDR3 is TGTGCCAGCAGTTTGGTTGTGGGCAAGGAGACCCAGTACTTC.

The CDR3 DNA reads as TGTGCCAGCAGCGATGACACAGATACGCAGTATTTT. Translation: CASSDDTDTQYF. The V gene is TRBV7-7, the J gene TRBJ2-3; D ambiguous. From germline, CDR1 is SSHAT and CDR2 FNYEAQ (reference sequence). There are 12 residues in the CDR3. Trimming stripped 5 bases from V and 2 bases from J, with 5 bases between.

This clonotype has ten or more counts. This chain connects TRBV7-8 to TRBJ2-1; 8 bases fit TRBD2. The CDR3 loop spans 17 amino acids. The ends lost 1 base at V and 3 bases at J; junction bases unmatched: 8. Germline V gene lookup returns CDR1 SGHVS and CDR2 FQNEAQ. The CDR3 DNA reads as TGTGCCAGCAGCTTAGGACCCGTAACTAGCGGCTACAATGAGCAGTTCTTC. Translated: CASSLGPVTSGYNEQFF.

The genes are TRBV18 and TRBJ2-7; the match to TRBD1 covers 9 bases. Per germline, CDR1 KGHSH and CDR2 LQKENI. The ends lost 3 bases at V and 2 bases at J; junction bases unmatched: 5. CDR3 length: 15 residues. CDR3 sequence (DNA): TGTGCCAGCTCACCTACACAGGGGGCAGCCTACGAGCAGTACTTC. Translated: CASSPTQGAAYEQYF.

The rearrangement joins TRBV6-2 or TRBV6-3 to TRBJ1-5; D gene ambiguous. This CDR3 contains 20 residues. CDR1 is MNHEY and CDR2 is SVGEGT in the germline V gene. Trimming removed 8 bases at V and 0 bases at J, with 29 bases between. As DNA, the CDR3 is TGTGCCAGCCAGACCCTTTGCCTCTCCTCGCCGTTTGATAGCAATCAGCCCCAGCATTTT. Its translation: CASQTLCLSSPFDSNQPQHF.

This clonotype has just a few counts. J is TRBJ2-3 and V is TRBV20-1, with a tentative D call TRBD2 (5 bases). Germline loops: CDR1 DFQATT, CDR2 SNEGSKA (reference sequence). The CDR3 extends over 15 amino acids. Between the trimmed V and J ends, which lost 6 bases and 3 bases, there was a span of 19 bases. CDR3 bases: TGCAGTGCGTCCTCAGCGGCTGGGCAAACAGATACGCAGTATTTT. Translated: CSASSAAGQTDTQYF.

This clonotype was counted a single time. For the CDR3, the DNA is TGTGCCAGCAGCCTCCTGACTAGCGGAACCTACGAGCAGTACTTC. Its protein product is CASSLLTSGTYEQYF. This sequence joins TRBV7-9 and TRBJ2-7; 9 nucleotides match TRBD2. The germline V gene encodes CDR1 SEHNR and CDR2 FQNEAQ (reference sequence). This CDR3 is built from 15 residues. Unmatched junction bases numbered 7, after V lost 5 bases and J lost 2 bases.

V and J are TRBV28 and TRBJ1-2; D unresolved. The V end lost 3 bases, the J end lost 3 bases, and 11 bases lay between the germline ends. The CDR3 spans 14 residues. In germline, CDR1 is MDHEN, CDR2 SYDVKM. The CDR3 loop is CASSLYSGDYGYTF. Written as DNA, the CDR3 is TGTGCCAGCAGTTTGTATTCAGGTGACTATGGCTACACCTTC.

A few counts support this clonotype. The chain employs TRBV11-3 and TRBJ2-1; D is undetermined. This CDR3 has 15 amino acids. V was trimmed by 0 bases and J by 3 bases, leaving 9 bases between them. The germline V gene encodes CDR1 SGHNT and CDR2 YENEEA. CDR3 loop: CASSLEGKRYNEQFF. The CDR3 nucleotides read TGTGCCAGCAGCTTAGAGGGGAAACGCTACAATGAGCAGTTCTTC.

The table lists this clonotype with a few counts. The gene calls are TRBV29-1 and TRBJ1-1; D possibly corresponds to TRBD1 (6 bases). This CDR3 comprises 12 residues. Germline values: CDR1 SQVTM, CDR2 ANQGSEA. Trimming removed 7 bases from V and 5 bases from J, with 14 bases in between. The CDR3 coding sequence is TGCAGCGCAATACTAACAGGGACTGAAGCTTTCTTT. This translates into CSAILTGTEAFF.

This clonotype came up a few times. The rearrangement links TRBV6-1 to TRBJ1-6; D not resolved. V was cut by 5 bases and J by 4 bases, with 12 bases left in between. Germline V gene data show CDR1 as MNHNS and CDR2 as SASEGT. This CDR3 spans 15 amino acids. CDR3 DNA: TGTGCCAGCAGTCCTAGCCCGCGGTATAATTCACCCCTCCACTTT. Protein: CASSPSPRYNSPLHF.

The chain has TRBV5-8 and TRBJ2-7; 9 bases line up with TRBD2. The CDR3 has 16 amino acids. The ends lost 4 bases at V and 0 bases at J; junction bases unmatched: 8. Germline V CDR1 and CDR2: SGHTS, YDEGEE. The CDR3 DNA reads TGTGCCAGCAGCGCTGGACTAGCGCGGACCTCCTACGAGCAGTACTTC. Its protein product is CASSAGLARTSYEQYF.

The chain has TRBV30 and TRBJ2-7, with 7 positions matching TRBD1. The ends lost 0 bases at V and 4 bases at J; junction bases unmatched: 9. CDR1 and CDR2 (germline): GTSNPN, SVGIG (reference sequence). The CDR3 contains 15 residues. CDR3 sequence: CAWSVMSGGGYEQYF. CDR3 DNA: TGTGCCTGGAGTGTGATGTCAGGGGGTGGTTACGAGCAGTACTTC.

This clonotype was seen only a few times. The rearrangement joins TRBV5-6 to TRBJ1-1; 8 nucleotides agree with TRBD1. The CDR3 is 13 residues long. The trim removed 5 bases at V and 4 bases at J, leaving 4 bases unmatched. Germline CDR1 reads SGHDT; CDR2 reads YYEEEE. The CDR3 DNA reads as TGTGCCAGCAGGGGACAGGCCCGCACTGAAGCTTTCTTT. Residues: CASRGQARTEAFF.

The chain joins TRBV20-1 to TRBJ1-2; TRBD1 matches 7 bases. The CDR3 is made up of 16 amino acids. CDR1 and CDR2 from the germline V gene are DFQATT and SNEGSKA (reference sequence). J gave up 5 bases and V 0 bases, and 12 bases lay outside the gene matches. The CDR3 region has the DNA TGCAGTGCTAGAGAATTCCTCGGGGACAGCTTTTATGGCTACACCTTC. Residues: CSAREFLGDSFYGYTF.

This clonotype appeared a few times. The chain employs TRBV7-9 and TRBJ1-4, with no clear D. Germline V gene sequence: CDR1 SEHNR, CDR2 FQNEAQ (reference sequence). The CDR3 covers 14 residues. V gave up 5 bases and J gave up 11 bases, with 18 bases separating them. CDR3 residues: CASSPGSDSWKLFF. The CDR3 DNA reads TGTGCCAGCAGCCCCGGGTCCGATTCGTGGAAACTGTTTTTT.

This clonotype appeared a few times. CDR3 amino acids: CASTSERYNEQFF. In nucleotides, the CDR3 is TGTGCCAGCACCTCTGAGCGGTACAATGAGCAGTTCTTC. The genes are TRBV6-2 or TRBV6-3 and TRBJ2-1, with D maybe TRBD2 (5 bases). CDR1 and CDR2 (germline): MNHEY, SVGEGT. V lost 7 bases, J lost 4 bases, and 11 bases lay in between. The CDR3 extends over 13 amino acids.

The CDR3 protein is CASSLALRSGRRTDTQYF. The CDR3 region has the DNA TGTGCCAGCAGCTTAGCGCTCAGGAGCGGGAGGAGAACAGATACGCAGTATTTT. J is TRBJ2-3 and V is TRBV7-2; 9 bases are a match to TRBD2. Germline-derived CDR1 and CDR2 are SGHTA and FQGNSA. The CDR3 totals 18 residues. V shed 0 bases, J shed 3 bases, and the junction held 10 bases outside the gene matches.

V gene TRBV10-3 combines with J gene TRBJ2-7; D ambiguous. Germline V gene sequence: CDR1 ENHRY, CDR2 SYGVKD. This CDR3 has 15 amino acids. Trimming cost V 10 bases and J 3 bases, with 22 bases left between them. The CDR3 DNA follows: TGTGCCACGTCCTTGAACCGGGTCTTAAACTACGAGCAGTACTTC. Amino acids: CATSLNRVLNYEQYF.

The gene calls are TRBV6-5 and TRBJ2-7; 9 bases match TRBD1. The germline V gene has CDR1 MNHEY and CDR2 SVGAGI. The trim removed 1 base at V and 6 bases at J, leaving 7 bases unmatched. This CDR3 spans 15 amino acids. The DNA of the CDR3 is TGTGCCAGCAGTTACTTGGGACAGGGTCTGCTCGAGCAGTACTTC. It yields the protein CASSYLGQGLLEQYF.

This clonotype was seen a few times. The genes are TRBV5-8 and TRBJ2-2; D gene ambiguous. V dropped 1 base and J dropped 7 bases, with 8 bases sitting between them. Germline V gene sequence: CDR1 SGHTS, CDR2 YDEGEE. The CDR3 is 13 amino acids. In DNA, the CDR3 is TGTGCCAGCAGCTTGTTTCGAGGCGGGGAGCTGTTTTTT. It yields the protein CASSLFRGGELFF.

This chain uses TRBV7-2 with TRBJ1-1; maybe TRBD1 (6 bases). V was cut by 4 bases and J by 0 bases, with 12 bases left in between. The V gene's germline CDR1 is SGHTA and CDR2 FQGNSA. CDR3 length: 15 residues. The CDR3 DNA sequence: TGTGCCAGCAGCTCGGCGGGACAATTGAACACTGAAGCTTTCTTT. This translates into CASSSAGQLNTEAFF.

CDR3 sequence reads: CASSSPSGRSYEQYF. The CDR3 DNA sequence: TGTGCCAGCAGCTCCCCTAGCGGGAGGTCCTACGAGCAGTACTTC. This rearrangement joins TRBV5-6 to TRBJ2-7; 11 bases map to TRBD2. J lost 1 base, V lost 3 bases, and 3 bases had no gene match. Per the germline V gene, CDR1 is SGHDT and CDR2 is YYEEEE. The CDR3 extends over 15 amino acids.

In nucleotides, the CDR3 is TGCGCCAGCAGCGCGGAAAACCAAGAGACCCAGTACTTC. As protein: CASSAENQETQYF. The genes are TRBV5-1 and TRBJ2-5; no firm D call. The V and J ends lost 4 bases and 0 bases respectively, with 7 bases between them. Germline assignment: CDR1 SGHRS and CDR2 YFSETQ. CDR3 length equals 13 residues.

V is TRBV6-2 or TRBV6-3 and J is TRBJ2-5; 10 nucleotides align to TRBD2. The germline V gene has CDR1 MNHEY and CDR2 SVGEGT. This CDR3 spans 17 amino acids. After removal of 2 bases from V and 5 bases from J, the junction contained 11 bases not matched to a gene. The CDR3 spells CASSYKASGGARETQYF. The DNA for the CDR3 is TGTGCCAGCAGTTACAAGGCTAGCGGGGGAGCCCGGGAGACCCAGTACTTC.

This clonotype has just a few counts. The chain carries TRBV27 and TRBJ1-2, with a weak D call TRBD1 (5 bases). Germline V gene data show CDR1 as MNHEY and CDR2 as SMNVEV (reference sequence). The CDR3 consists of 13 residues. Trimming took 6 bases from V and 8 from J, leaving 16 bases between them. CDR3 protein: CASSQGVFGGYTF. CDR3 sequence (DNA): TGTGCCAGCAGCCAAGGGGTTTTCGGGGGCTACACCTTC.

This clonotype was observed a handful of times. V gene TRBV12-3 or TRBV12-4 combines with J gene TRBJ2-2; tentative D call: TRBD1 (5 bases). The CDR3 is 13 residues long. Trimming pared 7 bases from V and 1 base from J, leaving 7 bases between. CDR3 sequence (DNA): TGTGCCAGCAAGGGGCTGAACACCGGGGAGCTGTTTTTT. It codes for CASKGLNTGELFF.

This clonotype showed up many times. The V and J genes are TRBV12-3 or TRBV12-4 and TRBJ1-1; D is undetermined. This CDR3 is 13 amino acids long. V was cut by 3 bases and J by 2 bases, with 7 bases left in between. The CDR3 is CASSFSLNTEAFF. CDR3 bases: TGTGCCAGCAGTTTTTCCTTAAACACTGAAGCTTTCTTT.

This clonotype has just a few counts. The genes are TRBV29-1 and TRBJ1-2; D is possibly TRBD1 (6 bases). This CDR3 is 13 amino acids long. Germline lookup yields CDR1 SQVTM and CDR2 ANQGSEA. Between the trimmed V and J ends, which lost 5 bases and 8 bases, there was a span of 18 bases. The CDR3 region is CSVQFLAGEGYTF. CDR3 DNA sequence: TGCAGCGTTCAGTTCTTGGCAGGGGAAGGCTACACCTTC.

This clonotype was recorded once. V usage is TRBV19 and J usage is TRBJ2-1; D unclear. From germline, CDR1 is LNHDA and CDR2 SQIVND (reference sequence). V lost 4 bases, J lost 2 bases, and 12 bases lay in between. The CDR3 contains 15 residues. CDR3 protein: CASSTQTSTYNEQFF. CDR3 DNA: TGTGCCAGTAGTACCCAAACGAGTACCTACAATGAGCAGTTCTTC.